Sequencing of this T cell receptor (beta chain) was carried out in a study of T cells in Graves' hyperthyroidism and ophthalmopathy (dated by TCRdb to the late 2010s). Concerning the study at large: Peripheral blood samples were taken at the time of initial diagnosis, prior to any treatment. In addition, the study compared T-cell repertoires in thyroid tissue and in blood from roughly six Graves' hyperthyroidism patients. A discovery cohort of 95 to 100 patients, roughly 43 with Graves' ophthalmopathy and 55 to 60 with stable Graves' hyperthyroidism, was used to find distinguishing TCR V-J signatures. The 90 or so discovery patients were randomly split 7:3 into training and test sets. According to the paper, TCR Vbeta CDR3 sequencing was carried out on more than 120 peripheral blood samples, which came from more than 40 ophthalmopathy, around 74 hyperthyroidism and some 17 progressor patients. An independent validation cohort of 18 to 20 hyperthyroidism patients and over 15 patients who later progressed to ophthalmopathy tested prospective prediction of ophthalmopathy. After sampling, hyperthyroidism patients received methimazole starting at 30 mg daily, and ophthalmopathy patients received high-dose intravenous methylprednisolone.

The investigation overall reported the following: During validation, the model predicted progression to ophthalmopathy a median of roughly 7.1 months ahead of onset, with more than 55% sensitivity and 72.22% specificity. A 13 V-J signature model separated ophthalmopathy from stable hyperthyroidism, with 87.88% sensitivity and 81% to 83% specificity in cross-validation and 80%/75% in testing. Most expanded thyroid clonotypes (frequency above 0.001) were also detected in blood, suggesting blood repertoires may reflect thyroid immune responses. No statistical method was used to set the sample size in advance, and investigators knew the group allocation.

Ophthalmopathy patients had moderately to severely active disease, with a Clinical Activity Score of 3 or more, a NOSPECS grade of 4 or more, and a disease duration of less than 3 months. The study excluded patients with uncontrolled infections, other autoimmune diseases, pregnancy or lactation. Diagnoses were established on the basis of clinical symptoms, serum thyroxine and TRAb, thyroid ultrasound, and orbital computed tomography. Ficoll-Paque density gradient centrifugation was used to isolate PBMCs from approximately 10 ml of fresh peripheral blood. Trizol reagent was used to extract total RNA, and RNA quality was then checked on an Agilent 2100 Bioanalyzer. TCR beta CDR3 regions were amplified from RNA transcripts. For the first round of RT-PCR on the TCR CDR3, the HTBI primer set was used together with the Qiagen OneStep RT-PCR kit. Libraries were constructed in a second round of multiplex PCR, after which size selection and purification were carried out. Libraries were sequenced paired-end with 100 bp reads on an Illumina HiSeq2000. In the paper's pipeline: Raw data were processed with SOAPnuke, discarding reads with adapters, uncalled bases, mean Phred below 15, or no exact constant-primer or identifier match. COPE v1.2.5 was used to merge the high-quality paired reads, and each unique nucleotide sequence was defined as a clonotype. Clonotypes were aligned to IMGT TRBV, TRBD and TRBJ reference segments using MiTCR v1.1. The analysis included only V-J combinations with a frequency above 0.0001, which together covered 99% to 99.2% of the repertoires. A TCS score was defined as the ratio between F50 (clonal expansion) and ExV (chaos), using BLOSUM62-based TCRdist between CDR3 peptides within each V-J. Welch's t-statistics and random forest reduced 500 to 650 V-J features to 13, which were used in a naive Bayes classifier (R e1071). TCRdb reanalyzed the raw reads on its own, using fastp at Q25 for trimming and MiXCR for clone calling, and kept in-frame beta chains. Rows are unified per CDR3 protein, each entry keeping the most common DNA and genes. The V and J calls reflect TCRdb's pipeline rather than the authors' work. This sample gives around 340,000 distinct CDR3 sequences in total; 15% to 20% of them show up just once. 15% to 18% of the sample is taken by the ten largest.

This clonotype was counted a few times. What this receptor recognizes is not known. No quality values exist for individual bases; no much larger clone is one base distant. Trimming at the junction amounts to 3 bases on V and 13 bases on J, and the germline ends lie 19 bases apart. The germline V gene (reference sequence) provides CDR1 GTSNPN and CDR2 SVGIG. The CDR3 goes from the cysteine to the phenylalanine over 13 residues. CDR3 DNA is the only sequence kept; it has 39 bases, read in frame from the first base. Sample: blood. This clonotype was sampled from a woman aged 40 to 49 with Graves' ophthalmopathy. The receptor chain draws on TRBV30 and TRBJ2-1, and the D gene may be TRBD2, 6 bases matching. CDR3 protein: CAWSPGRPGVQFF. The DNA sequence is as follows: TGTGCCTGGAGCCCCGGTCGGCCGGGGGTTCAGTTCTTC.